A selection of T cell receptor beta chains follows, all from one sample in a study of control samples from healthy donors and cancer patients. Clones were sequenced by immunoSEQ multiplex PCR, and TCRdb holds only the in-frame ones, with some missing. In the table there are 110,000 or so clones, more than 85% of which are singletons. Sample: blood. These receptors were obtained from a woman aged 50 to 60 in good health. The CDR3 runs from the conserved cysteine through the conserved F or W. The D gene is left open where the match is weak. Clone size is stated in some rows and not others, as once, few, many or a class when expanded.

.	.	TRBV4-3	TRBJ1-1	CASSQEFVRGYTEAFF	TGCGCCAGCAGCCAAGAATTTGTCCGGGGGTACACTGAAGCTTTCTTT
TRBD1	.	TRBV10-3	TRBJ1-5	CAIAQGEKDQPQHF	TGTGCCATCGCGCAGGGGGAAAAGGATCAGCCCCAGCATTTT
.	.	TRBV18	TRBJ2-7	CASSPSTVSYEQYF	TGTGCCAGCTCACCTTCCACGGTCTCCTACGAGCAGTACTTC
.	.	TRBV9	TRBJ1-1	CASSVVVSGLGEAFF	TGTGCCAGCAGCGTAGTCGTATCAGGATTAGGGGAAGCTTTCTTT
.	.	TRBV29-1	TRBJ2-1	CSVEEGRQSLFF	TGCAGCGTTGAAGAGGGCAGGCAGAGTCTGTTCTTC
.	.	TRBV12-3/TRBV12-4	TRBJ2-2	CASSQGAGELFF	TGTGCCAGCAGCCAAGGCGCCGGGGAGCTGTTTTTT
.	.	TRBV7-6	TRBJ2-3	CASSEAGSDTDTQYF	TGTGCCAGCAGCGAAGCAGGTAGCGACACAGATACGCAGTATTTT
TRBD1	.	TRBV29-1	TRBJ2-3	CSVGDRQQYF	TGCAGCGTTGGGGACAGGCAACAGTATTTT
.	.	TRBV14	TRBJ2-1	CASSPGWGDEQFF	TGTGCCAGCAGCCCCGGATGGGGTGATGAGCAGTTCTTC
TRBD1	once	TRBV18	TRBJ1-1	CASSPSDRALVTEAFF	TGTGCCAGCTCACCCTCCGACAGGGCCCTAGTCACTGAAGCTTTCTTT
.	.	TRBV7-3	TRBJ2-1	CASSLTVLGGRNEQFF	TGTGCCAGCAGCTTAACCGTTTTAGGGGGGAGGAATGAGCAGTTCTTC
.	.	TRBV15	TRBJ2-5	CATSWGRGQETQYF	TGTGCCACCAGCTGGGGCAGGGGACAAGAGACCCAGTACTTC
.	.	TRBV2	TRBJ2-1	CAPNRGNEQFF	TGTGCCCCAAACCGGGGGAATGAGCAGTTCTTC
.	.	TRBV11-2	TRBJ1-1	CASRRNTEAFF	TGTGCCAGCAGGCGTAACACTGAAGCTTTCTTT
.	.	TRBV30	TRBJ1-4	CAWSSGPNEKLFF	TGTGCCTGGAGTTCCGGGCCTAATGAAAAACTGTTTTTT
.	.	TRBV5-8	TRBJ2-2	CASSLGRFLVTGELFF	TGTGCCAGCAGCTTGGGCAGGTTCCTCGTCACCGGGGAGCTGTTTTTT
TRBD2	.	TRBV27	TRBJ2-1	CASSKVASGSRYNEQFF	TGTGCCAGCAGTAAAGTCGCTAGCGGGAGTCGGTACAATGAGCAGTTCTTC
.	.	TRBV5-4	TRBJ1-3	CASSSGVSASGLLLDTIYF	TGTGCCAGCAGCTCAGGTGTATCAGCCTCAGGCCTCCTTTTGGACACCATATATTTT
TRBD1	.	TRBV24-1	TRBJ1-5	CATSDSVWTGGMNQSQHF	TGTGCCACCAGTGATTCCGTATGGACAGGGGGTATGAATCAGTCCCAGCATTTT
.	.	TRBV6-5	TRBJ2-3	CASGGGGTDTQYF	TGTGCCAGCGGGGGCGGGGGCACAGATACGCAGTATTTT
.	.	TRBV6-5	TRBJ2-3	CASSFSVSTDTQYF	TGTGCCAGCAGTTTCTCGGTGTCCACAGATACGCAGTATTTT
TRBD1	.	TRBV5-1	TRBJ2-5	CASSRSSDREETQYF	TGCGCCAGCAGCCGGTCGAGCGACAGGGAAGAGACCCAGTACTTC
.	.	TRBV19	TRBJ1-1	CASSKPRPGEGTEAFF	TGTGCCAGTAGCAAACCCCGCCCCGGCGAGGGCACTGAAGCTTTCTTT
.	.	TRBV10-3	TRBJ2-2	CAIRQNGGTNTGELFF	TGTGCCATCAGACAGAACGGAGGGACGAACACCGGGGAGCTGTTTTTT
TRBD1	.	TRBV5-4	TRBJ1-1	CASTVGTGASTEAFF	TGTGCCAGCACCGTGGGCACAGGGGCAAGCACTGAAGCTTTCTTT
.	.	TRBV19	TRBJ1-2	CASRIGPANYGYTF	TGTGCCAGTAGAATTGGCCCAGCTAACTATGGCTACACCTTC
TRBD1	.	TRBV6-5	TRBJ1-1	CASSRWTGEAFF	TGTGCCAGCAGTCGTTGGACAGGGGAAGCTTTCTTT
.	.	TRBV21-1	TRBJ1-2	CASSKGEGTYGYTF	TGTGCCAGCAGCAAAGGCGAGGGGACCTATGGCTACACCTTC
TRBD2	.	TRBV7-3	TRBJ2-1	CASSLEAGAYNEQFF	TGTGCCAGCAGCTTAGAAGCGGGGGCCTACAATGAGCAGTTCTTC
.	.	TRBV10-3	TRBJ2-5	CAIFGDRPAPGRETQYF	TGTGCCATATTCGGGGACCGACCCGCGCCCGGAAGGGAGACCCAGTACTTC
.	.	TRBV18	TRBJ2-7	CASSPKSNYEQYF	TGTGCCAGCTCACCGAAGTCTAACTACGAGCAGTACTTC
.	.	TRBV19	TRBJ1-1	CASTPGGGGMNTEAFF	TGTGCCAGTACTCCTGGGGGAGGGGGGATGAACACTGAAGCTTTCTTT
.	.	TRBV27	TRBJ2-7	CASSFYRSSYEQYF	TGTGCCAGCAGTTTTTACAGGAGTTCCTACGAGCAGTACTTC
TRBD1	.	TRBV4-1	TRBJ2-5	CASSHSRQGLQETQYF	TGCGCCAGCAGCCACAGCCGACAGGGTCTACAAGAGACCCAGTACTTC
.	.	TRBV9	TRBJ2-5	CASSEQTEKTQYF	TGTGCCAGCAGCGAGCAAACCGAAAAGACCCAGTACTTC
.	once	TRBV27	TRBJ2-4	CASSLKGDGAKNIQYF	TGTGCCAGCAGTTTAAAAGGGGATGGGGCCAAAAACATTCAGTACTTC
TRBD2	.	TRBV3-1/TRBV3-2	TRBJ2-3	CASSTRRGGTDTQYF	TGTGCCAGCAGCACCCGGCGGGGGGGCACAGATACGCAGTATTTT
.	.	TRBV28	TRBJ2-6	CASSPLGVQSGANVLTF	TGTGCCAGCAGTCCATTAGGCGTCCAGTCTGGGGCCAACGTCCTGACTTTC
.	few	TRBV5-4	TRBJ1-1	CAVGRGGGTEAFF	TGTGCCGTTGGTCGGGGAGGGGGAACTGAAGCTTTCTTT
.	.	TRBV29-1	TRBJ1-2	CSGEDRANYGYTF	TGCAGCGGGGAGGACAGAGCTAACTATGGCTACACCTTC
.	.	TRBV12-3/TRBV12-4	TRBJ1-1	CASSLSRVRAFF	TGTGCCAGCAGTTTATCGAGGGTGCGGGCTTTCTTT